This passage covers 25 T cell receptor beta chains from one sample sequenced in a study of CD8+ T cells in alopecia areata. The treatment here: oral pan-JAK inhibitor, 5-10 mg twice daily. RNA was extracted and reverse transcribed into cDNA as the sequencing template. Data came from immunoSEQ multiplex PCR; TCRdb stores just in-frame clones and leaves some out. The repertoire holds roughly 92,000 clones, with over 70% as singletons. Sequences were derived from CD8+ T cells sorted from blood, sampled around week 46, from a patient treated with tofacitinib. These receptors all come from a human donor with alopecia areata.

The chain links TRBV11-2 to TRBJ2-2; D call uncertain. The V end lost 5 bases, the J end lost 2 bases, and 6 bases lay between the germline ends. This CDR3 contains 13 residues. Germline loops: CDR1 SGHAT, CDR2 FQNNGV. The CDR3 loop reads CASSPENTGELFF. The CDR3 DNA reads as TGTGCCAGCAGCCCAGAAAACACCGGGGAGCTGTTTTTT.

The J gene is TRBJ2-3, the V gene TRBV19, with TRBD2 matching 7 bases. This CDR3 is built from 14 residues. Germline CDR1 and CDR2: LNHDA and SQIVND (reference sequence). The V and J ends lost 10 bases and 1 base, in that order; junction bases with no gene match: 8. CDR3 sequence: CATRTRGGTDTQYF. The DNA of the CDR3 is TGTGCCACCCGGACTAGGGGCGGCACAGATACGCAGTATTTT.

This sequence joins TRBV4-3 and TRBJ2-1; maybe TRBD2 (7 bases). The CDR3 extends over 14 amino acids. Trimming removed 2 bases at V and 9 bases at J, with 14 bases between. Germline V CDR1 and CDR2: LGHNA, YSLEER. The CDR3 bases are TGCGCCAGCAGCCAATTGGGGGGGCAGGGTGAGCAGTTCTTC. This codes for CASSQLGGQGEQFF.

CDR3 coding DNA: TGTGCCATCAGTGAGGGACATAACACTGAAGCTTTCTTT. Its translation is CAISEGHNTEAFF. The chain employs TRBV10-3 and TRBJ1-1, with a tentative D call TRBD1 (5 bases). V was pared by 2 bases and J by 2 bases, with 6 bases between. CDR3 size: 13 residues. Germline lookup yields CDR1 ENHRY and CDR2 SYGVKD.

The rearrangement joins TRBV9 to TRBJ1-5, with unresolved D. CDR3 length: 16 amino acids. Germline lookup yields CDR1 SGDLS and CDR2 YYNGEE. V shed 4 bases and J shed 0 bases, with 14 bases lying between them. The CDR3 loop is CASSPTGDYSNQPQHF. DNA for the CDR3: TGTGCCAGCAGCCCTACCGGCGATTATAGCAATCAGCCCCAGCATTTT.

This clone came up a few times. The CDR3 nucleotides are TGCGCCAGCAGCCAAGTGGAGGGACAGGGCTCTGGCTACACCTTC. Its translation is CASSQVEGQGSGYTF. The rearrangement links TRBV4-1 to TRBJ1-2; TRBD1 agrees at 9 bases. The germline V gene encodes CDR1 MGHRA and CDR2 YSYEKL. V shed 1 base and J 7 bases; nucleotides not matched to a gene: 7. The CDR3 runs 15 residues.

The chain carries TRBV5-1 and TRBJ2-7, with D possibly being TRBD2 (6 bases). The germline CDR1 and CDR2 sequences are SGHRS and YFSETQ. The V and J ends lost 4 bases and 3 bases respectively, with 11 bases between them. The CDR3 loop spans 13 amino acids. CDR3 region: CASSGEDNYEQYF. The CDR3 coding sequence is TGCGCCAGCAGCGGGGAGGACAACTACGAGCAGTACTTC.

V usage is TRBV7-2 and J usage is TRBJ2-5, with TRBD2 matching 13 bases. V shed 5 bases and J 5 bases; nucleotides not matched to a gene: 8. The CDR3 is 16 residues long. In germline, CDR1 is SGHTA, CDR2 FQGNSA. DNA of the CDR3: TGTGCCAGCAGCCGGAGACTAGCGGGGGGCGGGGAGACCCAGTACTTC. Its protein is CASSRRLAGGGETQYF.

The chain uses TRBV7-6 and TRBJ2-7; 10 nucleotides align to TRBD1. Trimming at V came to 5 bases and at J to 5 bases, leaving 12 bases not matched to a gene. Germline CDR1 SGHVS, CDR2 FNYEAQ. This CDR3 is 16 amino acids long. CDR3 residues: CASSPQAGTGVNEQYF. In nucleotides, the CDR3 is TGTGCCAGCAGCCCCCAAGCGGGGACAGGGGTTAACGAGCAGTACTTC.

The V call is TRBV27, the J call TRBJ2-5, with 7 bases lining up with TRBD1. With 3 bases clipped from V and 5 bases from J, the junction kept 6 bases outside the gene matches. From germline, CDR1 is MNHEY and CDR2 SMNVEV (reference sequence). CDR3 size: 14 residues. The CDR3 bases are TGTGCCAGCAGTTTCCGAGGGGGCCGGGAGACCCAGTACTTC. Translation: CASSFRGGRETQYF.

The rearrangement uses TRBV7-2 and TRBJ1-6; D is ambiguous. The V gene's germline CDR1 is SGHTA and CDR2 FQGNSA. Trimming took 1 base from V and 9 from J, leaving 7 bases between them. The CDR3 runs 13 residues. As DNA, the CDR3 is TGTGCCAGCAGCTTAGGGGTTTTTTCACCCCTCCACTTT. Its translation is CASSLGVFSPLHF.

This clone was observed a few times. This chain connects TRBV2 to TRBJ2-1; D is uncertain. Between the trimmed V and J ends, which lost 3 bases and 1 base, there was a span of 4 bases. The V gene's germline CDR1 is SNHLY and CDR2 FYNNEI. This CDR3 spans 13 amino acids. CDR3: CASSDSSYNEQFF. The DNA of the CDR3 is TGTGCCAGCAGTGACAGTTCCTACAATGAGCAGTTCTTC. Full variable domain (remainder filled in from reference TRBV2 and TRBJ2-1): EPEVTQTPSHQVTQMGQEVILRCVPISNHLYFYWYRQILGQKVEFLVSFYNNEISEKSEIFDDQFSVERPDGSNFTLKIRSTKLEDSAMYFCASSDSSYNEQFFGPGTRLTVL.

This clone has only one observation. CDR3: CASENGQGLDSPLHF. The CDR3 DNA reads TGTGCCAGCGAGAACGGACAGGGGTTAGATTCACCCCTCCACTTT. This chain connects TRBV6-6 to TRBJ1-6, with 9 bases matching TRBD1. V lost 8 bases, J lost 8 bases, and 10 bases stayed unmatched. CDR1 and CDR2 from the germline V gene are MNHNY and SVGAGI (reference sequence). CDR3 length: 15 amino acids.

V gene TRBV9 combines with J gene TRBJ2-7; 8 bases line up with TRBD1. The CDR3 runs to 14 residues. V was clipped by 4 bases and J by 4 bases; unmatched bases: 7. CDR1 SGDLS and CDR2 YYNGEE come from the germline V gene. DNA for the CDR3: TGTGCCAGCAGCCCCCAGGACAGGGCATACGAGCAGTACTTC. This encodes CASSPQDRAYEQYF. The variable domain in full, completed from reference TRBV9 and TRBJ2-7, reads DSGVTQTPKHLITATGQRVTLRCSPRSGDLSVYWYQQSLDQGLQFLIQYYNGEERAKGNILERFSAQQFPDLHSELNLSSLELGDSALYFCASSPQDRAYEQYFGPGTRLTVT.

This clone was picked up a small number of times. The rearrangement joins TRBV27 to TRBJ2-1, with TRBD1 matching 7 bases. Losses at the gene ends were 6 bases for V and 6 bases for J; bases not matched to a gene: 11. The CDR3 runs 15 residues. The germline V gene has CDR1 MNHEY and CDR2 SMNVEV (reference sequence). The CDR3 is CASSVTGDRGNEQFF. In nucleotides, the CDR3 is TGTGCCAGCAGCGTAACAGGGGATCGGGGCAATGAGCAGTTCTTC.

This clone is a singleton in its sample. The chain employs TRBV13 and TRBJ1-4; a weak D match, TRBD1 (6 bases). The V gene's germline CDR1 is PRHDT and CDR2 FYEKMQ (reference sequence). The CDR3 consists of 14 residues. V was shortened by 3 bases and J by 5 bases, with 10 bases between the two germline ends. CDR3 amino acids: CASSFLGQNEKLFF. The CDR3 DNA reads as TGTGCCAGCAGCTTCCTCGGACAGAATGAAAAACTGTTTTTT.

The chain couples TRBV9 to TRBJ2-5; 9 nucleotides match TRBD1. The CDR3 covers 15 residues. From germline, CDR1 is SGDLS and CDR2 YYNGEE. V shed 4 bases and J 2 bases; nucleotides not matched to a gene: 6. This CDR3 is CASSTRTGEQETQYF. CDR3 coding DNA: TGTGCCAGCAGCACCCGGACAGGGGAGCAAGAGACCCAGTACTTC.

The chain is built from TRBV20-1 and TRBJ1-1; possible D gene TRBD1, 6 bases. The CDR3 covers 11 residues. The V gene lost 7 bases and the J gene lost 5 bases, with 11 bases spanning the gap. Germline loops: CDR1 DFQATT, CDR2 SNEGSKA (reference sequence). In DNA form, the CDR3 reads TGCAGTGTGGGGGGCCGTACTGAAGCTTTCTTT. Translated, it gives CSVGGRTEAFF.

The chain links TRBV19 to TRBJ2-3; 9 bases fit TRBD1. This CDR3 has 15 residues. V trimming: 3 bases; J trimming: 6 bases; junction bases outside the gene matches: 7. Germline-derived CDR1 and CDR2 are LNHDA and SQIVND (reference sequence). The CDR3 here is CASSIGGTGTDTQYF. The CDR3 DNA reads TGTGCCAGTAGTATTGGGGGGACAGGGACGGATACGCAGTATTTT.

This clone was detected only a few times. The chain has TRBV6-5 and TRBJ1-2; 7 bases match TRBD1. Germline V gives CDR1 MNHEY, CDR2 SVGAGI. The CDR3 spans 13 residues. With 6 bases clipped from V and 8 bases from J, the junction kept 9 bases outside the gene matches. CDR3 coding DNA: TGTGCCAGCAGCCGACAGGGCCCTCAAGGCTACACCTTC. It translates to CASSRQGPQGYTF.

This clone was recorded a few times. The V gene is TRBV9, the J gene TRBJ2-1, with D perhaps matching TRBD2 (6 bases). The V and J ends lost 3 bases and 3 bases respectively, with 13 bases between them. Germline CDR1 is SGDLS and CDR2 is YYNGEE. The CDR3 runs 15 residues. CDR3: CASSGSGLHYNEQFF. CDR3 in DNA: TGTGCCAGCAGCGGGTCGGGACTCCACTACAATGAGCAGTTCTTC.

On this clone: Other DNA sequences in this sample translate to the same CDR3. The chain recombines TRBV11-2 with TRBJ1-5; D gene unclear. Trimming pared 1 base from V and 4 bases from J, leaving 5 bases between. The CDR3 is made up of 13 amino acids. Germline V lookup: CDR1 SGHAT, CDR2 FQNNGV. The CDR3 DNA follows: TGTGCCAGCAGCTTAGCCGTTAATCAGCCCCAGCATTTT. Its protein product is CASSLAVNQPQHF. Full variable domain (outside the CDR3, taken from reference TRBV11-2 and TRBJ1-5): EAGVAQSPRYKIIEKRQSVAFWCNPISGHATLYWYQQILGQGPKLLIQFQNNGVVDDSQLPKDRFSAERLKGVDSTLKIQPAKLEDSAVYLCASSLAVNQPQHFGDGTRLSIL.

This chain uses TRBV5-1 with TRBJ2-5; D is perhaps TRBD1 (6 bases). V lost 4 bases to trimming and J lost 7 bases, with 14 bases between them. The length of the CDR3 is 13 residues. The germline V gene has CDR1 SGHRS and CDR2 YFSETQ. The CDR3 region has the DNA TGCGCCAGCAGCCCTGGACAGCGAGGGACCCAGTACTTC. It specifies CASSPGQRGTQYF.

The chain joins TRBV6-4 to TRBJ2-1, with 9 bases lining up with TRBD2. The CDR3 covers 14 residues. The germline V gene has CDR1 MRHNA and CDR2 SNTAGT. Trimming removed 4 bases from V and 8 bases from J; junction bases left unmatched: 6. The CDR3 DNA reads TGTGCCAGCAGTGTAGGCGGGGGGGCCGATGAGCAGTTCTTC. Translated: CASSVGGGADEQFF.

The rearrangement links TRBV19 to TRBJ1-1; 10 positions match TRBD1. CDR1 is LNHDA and CDR2 is SQIVND in the germline V gene (reference sequence). With V trimmed by 7 bases and J by 0 bases, 11 bases remained unmatched. The CDR3 has 17 amino acids. The CDR3 DNA sequence: TGTGCCAGTACTAAGACAGGGGGCCCCTCTATGAACACTGAAGCTTTCTTT. Amino acid sequence: CASTKTGGPSMNTEAFF.